This T cell receptor (beta chain) is drawn from a study of radiotherapy plus CTLA-4 blockade in lung cancer. Comments on this clone: No antigen is known for it.

Germline CDR1 is MDHEN and CDR2 is SYDVKM. There are 12 residues in the CDR3. With 6 bases clipped from V and 7 bases from J, the junction kept 6 bases outside the gene matches. Profiling relied on immunoSEQ multiplex PCR, and the TCRdb table lists in-frame clones only, not all of them. The sample gives over 80,000 clones, around 86% of which show up once; 0.65% to 0.95% is in the top ten. Overall study findings and caveats: Clones of tumor-derived TCRs expanded in blood after radiotherapy plus ipilimumab. It was early blood T cell clone dynamics, with interferon-beta, that reportedly best predicted response.

Receiving focal radiation plus CTLA-4 blockade with ipilimumab were patients who had chemo-refractory metastatic non-small-cell lung cancer. This TCR derives from a human donor with non-small cell lung cancer who had stable disease on radiotherapy plus ipilimumab. The chain employs TRBV28 and TRBJ2-7, with 7 nucleotides matching TRBD2. The sample was peripheral blood, taken from a patient treated with radiotherapy plus ipilimumab. The CDR3 DNA follows: TGTGCCAGCAGGCGGGGGAGTTCAGAGCAGTACTTC. Its protein is CASRRGSSEQYF. The full variable domain, rest sourced from reference TRBV28 and TRBJ2-7, is DVKVTQSSRYLVKRTGEKVFLECVQDMDHENMFWYRQDPGLGLRLIYFSYDVKMKEKGDIPEGYSVSREKKERFSLILESASTNQTSMYLCASRRGSSEQYFGPGTRLTVT.